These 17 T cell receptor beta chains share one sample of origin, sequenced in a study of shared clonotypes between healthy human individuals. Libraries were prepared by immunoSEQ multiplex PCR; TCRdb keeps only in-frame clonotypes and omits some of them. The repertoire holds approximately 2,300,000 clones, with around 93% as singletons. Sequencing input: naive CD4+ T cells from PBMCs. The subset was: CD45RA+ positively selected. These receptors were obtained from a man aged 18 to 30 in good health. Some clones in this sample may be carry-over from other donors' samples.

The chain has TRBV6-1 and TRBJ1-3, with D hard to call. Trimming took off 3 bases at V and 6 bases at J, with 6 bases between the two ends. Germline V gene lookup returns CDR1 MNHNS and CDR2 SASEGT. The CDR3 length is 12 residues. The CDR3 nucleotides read TGTGCCAGCAGTGAGATACCAAACACCATATATTTT. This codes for CASSEIPNTIYF.

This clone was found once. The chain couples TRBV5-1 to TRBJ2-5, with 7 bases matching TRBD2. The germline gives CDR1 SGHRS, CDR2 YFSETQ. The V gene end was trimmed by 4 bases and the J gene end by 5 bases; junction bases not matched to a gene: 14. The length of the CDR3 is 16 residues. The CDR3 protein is CASSPQGGGSWETQYF. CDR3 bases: TGCGCCAGCAGCCCCCAGGGTGGCGGGAGTTGGGAGACCCAGTACTTC.

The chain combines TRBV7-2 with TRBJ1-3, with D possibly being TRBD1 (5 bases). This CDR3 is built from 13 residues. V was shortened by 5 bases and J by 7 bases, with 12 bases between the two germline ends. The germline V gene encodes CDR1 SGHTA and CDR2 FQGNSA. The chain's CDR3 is CASSPGRANTIYF. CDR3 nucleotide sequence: TGTGCCAGCAGCCCAGGGCGTGCGAACACCATATATTTT.

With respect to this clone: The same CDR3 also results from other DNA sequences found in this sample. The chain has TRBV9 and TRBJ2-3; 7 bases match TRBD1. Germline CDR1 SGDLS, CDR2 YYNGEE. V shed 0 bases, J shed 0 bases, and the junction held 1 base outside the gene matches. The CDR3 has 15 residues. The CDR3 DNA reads TGTGCCAGCAGCGTAGTGGGACAGAGCACAGATACGCAGTATTTT. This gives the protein CASSVVGQSTDTQYF.

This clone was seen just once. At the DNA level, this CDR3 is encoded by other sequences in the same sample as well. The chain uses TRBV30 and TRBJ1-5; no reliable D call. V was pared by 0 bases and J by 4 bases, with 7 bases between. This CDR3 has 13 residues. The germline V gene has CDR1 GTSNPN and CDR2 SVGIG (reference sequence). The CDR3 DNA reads TGTGCCTGGAGTGTAGATCGAAATCAGCCCCAGCATTTT. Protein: CAWSVDRNQPQHF. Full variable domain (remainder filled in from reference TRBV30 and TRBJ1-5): SQTIHQWPATLVQPVGSPLSLECTVEGTSNPNLYWYRQAAGRGLQLLFYSVGIGQISSEVPQNLSASRPQDRQFILSSKKLLLSDSGFYLCAWSVDRNQPQHFGDGTRLSIL.

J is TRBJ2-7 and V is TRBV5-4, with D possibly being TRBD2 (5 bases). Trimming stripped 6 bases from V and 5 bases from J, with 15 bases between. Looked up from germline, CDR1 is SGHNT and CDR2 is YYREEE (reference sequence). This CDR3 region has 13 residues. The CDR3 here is CASTPVGVDEQYF. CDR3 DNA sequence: TGTGCCAGCACCCCCGTCGGGGTTGACGAGCAGTACTTC.

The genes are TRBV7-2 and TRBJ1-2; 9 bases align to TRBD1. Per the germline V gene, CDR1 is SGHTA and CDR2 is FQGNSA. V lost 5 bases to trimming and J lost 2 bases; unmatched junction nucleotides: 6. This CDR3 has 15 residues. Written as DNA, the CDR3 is TGTGCCAGCAGCCTTTTCGGACAGGGGAACTATGGCTACACCTTC. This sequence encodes CASSLFGQGNYGYTF. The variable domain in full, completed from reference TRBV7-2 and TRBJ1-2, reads GAGVSQSPSNKVTEKGKDVELRCDPISGHTALYWYRQSLGQGLEFLIYFQGNSAPDKSGLPSDRFSAERTGGSVSTLTIQRTQQEDSAVYLCASSLFGQGNYGYTFGSGTRLTVV.

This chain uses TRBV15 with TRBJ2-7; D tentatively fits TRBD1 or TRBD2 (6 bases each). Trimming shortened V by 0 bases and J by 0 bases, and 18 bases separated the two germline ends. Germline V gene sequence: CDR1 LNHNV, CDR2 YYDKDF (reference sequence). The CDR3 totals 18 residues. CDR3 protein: CATSRDSGDFRSSYEQYF. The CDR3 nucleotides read TGTGCCACCAGCAGAGATTCAGGGGACTTTAGGAGCTCCTACGAGCAGTACTTC.

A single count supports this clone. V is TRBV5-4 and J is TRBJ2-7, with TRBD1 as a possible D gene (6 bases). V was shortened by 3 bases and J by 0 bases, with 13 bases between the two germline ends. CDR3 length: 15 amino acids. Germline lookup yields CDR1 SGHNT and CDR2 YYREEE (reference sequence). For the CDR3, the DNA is TGTGCCAGCAGCTCGAGGGTCAGGGGCTCCTACGAGCAGTACTTC. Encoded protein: CASSSRVRGSYEQYF.

The CDR3 bases are TGTGCCTGGAGGCCCCTAGCGGGACGGGGTGAGCAGTACTTC. As protein: CAWRPLAGRGEQYF. The gene calls are TRBV30 and TRBJ2-7, with 9 bases that match TRBD2. V was clipped by 3 bases and J by 7 bases; unmatched bases: 10. The CDR3 runs to 14 residues. Per the germline V gene, CDR1 is GTSNPN and CDR2 is SVGIG (reference sequence).

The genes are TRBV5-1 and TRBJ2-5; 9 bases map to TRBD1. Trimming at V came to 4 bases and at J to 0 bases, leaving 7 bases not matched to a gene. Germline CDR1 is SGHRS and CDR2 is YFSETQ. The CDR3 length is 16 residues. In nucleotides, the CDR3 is TGCGCCAGCAGCAGGACAGGGGCGGTGGACCAAGAGACCCAGTACTTC. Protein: CASSRTGAVDQETQYF. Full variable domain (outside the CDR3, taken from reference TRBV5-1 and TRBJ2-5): KAGVTQTPRYLIKTRGQQVTLSCSPISGHRSVSWYQQTPGQGLQFLFEYFSETQRNKGNFPGRFSGRQFSNSRSEMNVSTLELGDSALYLCASSRTGAVDQETQYFGPGTRLLVL.

The CDR3 is CASSQDRTAQETQYF. CDR3 sequence (DNA): TGTGCCAGCAGCCAAGACCGGACAGCACAAGAGACCCAGTACTTC. This chain joins TRBV14 and TRBJ2-5; a possible D gene is TRBD1 (6 bases). This CDR3 has 15 amino acids. V lost 0 bases to trimming and J lost 2 bases, with 10 bases between them. Germline V gives CDR1 SGHDN, CDR2 FVKESK.

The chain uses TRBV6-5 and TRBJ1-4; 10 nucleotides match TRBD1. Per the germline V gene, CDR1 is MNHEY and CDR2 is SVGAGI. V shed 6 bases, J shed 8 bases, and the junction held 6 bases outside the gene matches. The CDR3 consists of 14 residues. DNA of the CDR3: TGTGCCAGCAGCCCGGACAGGGGGACCGAAAAACTGTTTTTT. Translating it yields CASSPDRGTEKLFF.

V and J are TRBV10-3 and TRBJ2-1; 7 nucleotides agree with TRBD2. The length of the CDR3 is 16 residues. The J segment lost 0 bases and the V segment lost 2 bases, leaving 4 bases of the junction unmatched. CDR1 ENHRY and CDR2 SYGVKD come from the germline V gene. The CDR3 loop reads CAISETSVSSYNEQFF. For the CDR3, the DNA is TGTGCCATCAGTGAGACTAGCGTTAGCTCCTACAATGAGCAGTTCTTC.

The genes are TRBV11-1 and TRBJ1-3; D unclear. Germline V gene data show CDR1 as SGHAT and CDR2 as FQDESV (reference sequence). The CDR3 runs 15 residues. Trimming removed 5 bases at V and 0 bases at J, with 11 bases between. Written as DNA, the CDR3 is TGTGCCAGCAGCACCCGCCGGGACTCTGGAAACACCATATATTTT. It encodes CASSTRRDSGNTIYF. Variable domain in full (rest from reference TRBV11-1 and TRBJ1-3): EAEVAQSPRYKITEKSQAVAFWCDPISGHATLYWYRQILGQGPELLVQFQDESVVDDSQLPKDRFSAERLKGVDSTLKIQPAELGDSAMYLCASSTRRDSGNTIYFGEGSWLTVV.

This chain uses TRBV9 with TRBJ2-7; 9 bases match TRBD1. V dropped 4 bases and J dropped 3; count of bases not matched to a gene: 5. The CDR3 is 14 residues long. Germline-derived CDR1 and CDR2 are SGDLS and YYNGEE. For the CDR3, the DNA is TGTGCCAGCAGCTCGACGACAGGGGGCTACGAGCAGTACTTC. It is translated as CASSSTTGGYEQYF.

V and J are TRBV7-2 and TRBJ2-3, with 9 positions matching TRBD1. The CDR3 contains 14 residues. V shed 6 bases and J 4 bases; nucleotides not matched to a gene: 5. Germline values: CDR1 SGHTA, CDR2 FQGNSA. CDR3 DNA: TGTGCCAGCAGTCGGGACAGGGTCTCAGATACGCAGTATTTT. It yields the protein CASSRDRVSDTQYF.